Following are 28 T cell receptor beta chains from one sample sequenced in a study of regulatory T cells in long-lasting Graves disease (dated by TCRdb to about 2021). Libraries were prepared through multiplex PCR. Sequencing was performed on an Illumina HiSeq 4000. CDR3 regions were amplified by Arm-PCR with iRepertoire HTBI primers to construct TCR beta libraries. TCRdb reanalyzed the raw reads on its own, using fastp at Q25 for trimming and MiXCR for clone calling, and kept in-frame beta chains. CDR3 protein sequences are deduplicated, and each keeps its most common genes and DNA. The sample table lists under 500,000 distinct CDR3 sequences, under 25% of them with a count of one. Less than 9% of the sample goes to the ten largest clones. The time point label, as the study defines it: persistent/refractory GD, antithyroid drugs over 5 years with positive TRAb. For both TCR sequencing and RNA sequencing, RNA was extracted from PBMCs using TRIzol.

This material consisted of peripheral blood mononuclear cells (PBMCs), taken when the disease was refractory, from a patient treated with antithyroid drugs. These receptors were obtained from a female donor with Graves disease.

The rearrangement joins TRBV5-1 to TRBJ2-7; D gene ambiguous. V dropped 3 bases and J dropped 0 bases, with 10 bases sitting between them. CDR1 and CDR2 (germline): SGHRS, YFSETQ. CDR3 size: 14 residues. The CDR3 DNA follows: TGCGCCAGCAGCTCAACTACCAGCTCCTACGAGCAGTACTTC. Encoded protein: CASSSTTSSYEQYF.

The V and J genes are TRBV25-1 and TRBJ2-2, with D perhaps matching TRBD1 (6 bases). The CDR3 length is 16 residues. Germline V gene sequence: CDR1 MGHDK, CDR2 SYGVNS. Trimming removed 4 bases from V and 5 bases from J, with 17 bases in between. CDR3 DNA: TGTGCCAGCAGTGGTGACCTAGGGGGATGGACCGGGGAGCTGTTTTTT. Translated, it gives CASSGDLGGWTGELFF.

Concerning this clonotype itself: Sequence at one end of the junction differs from germline and may be a read error. The V gene is TRBV29-1, the J gene TRBJ2-7; TRBD1 or TRBD2 may be the D gene (6 bases each). Germline V gives CDR1 SQVTM, CDR2 ANQGSEA. This CDR3 has 15 residues. CDR3 coding DNA: TGCAGCGCTGAACTCAGGGGACTGGGATTCTACGAGCAGTACTTC. This translates into CSAELRGLGFYEQYF.

The V gene is TRBV7-3, the J gene TRBJ1-6; 7 bases match TRBD1. With 5 bases clipped from V and 9 bases from J, the junction kept 7 bases outside the gene matches. The germline V gene encodes CDR1 SGHTA and CDR2 FQGTGA. This CDR3 has 14 residues. CDR3 sequence (DNA): TGTGCCAGCAGCCCAACAGGGGAGGTTTCACCCCTCCACTTT. It yields the protein CASSPTGEVSPLHF. Complete variable domain (other parts from reference TRBV7-3 and TRBJ1-6): GAGVSQTPSNKVTEKGKYVELRCDPISGHTALYWYRQSLGQGPEFLIYFQGTGAADDSGLPNDRFFAVRPEGSVSTLKIQRTERGDSAVYLCASSPTGEVSPLHFGNGTRLTVT.

This clonotype was seen many times. This chain connects TRBV28 to TRBJ1-1, with D maybe TRBD1 (5 bases). The CDR3 is 15 residues long. Germline V CDR1 and CDR2: MDHEN, SYDVKM. V was clipped by 6 bases and J by 10 bases, with 24 bases between them. DNA for the CDR3: TGTGCCAGCAGATTCCGTGGGGTCTCGGCGGGGCGAGCTTTCTTT. Translation: CASRFRGVSAGRAFF.

In this sample, this clonotype turned up a few times. The chain links TRBV7-8 to TRBJ2-6; D call uncertain. Germline values: CDR1 SGHVS, CDR2 FQNEAQ. The CDR3 is 16 residues long. The V gene lost 0 bases and the J gene lost 0 bases, with 6 bases spanning the gap. CDR3 nucleotides: TGTGCCAGCAGCTTAGCAGGTGTCTCTGGGGCCAACGTCCTGACTTTC. Translated: CASSLAGVSGANVLTF.

This clonotype was found many times. The chain has TRBV7-2 and TRBJ2-7, with 8 positions matching TRBD2. The CDR3 loop spans 16 amino acids. Germline CDR1 and CDR2: SGHTA and FQGNSA. V was pared by 1 base and J by 0 bases, with 5 bases of the junction left unmatched. The CDR3 loop is CASSLESGGSSYEQYF. The DNA of the CDR3 is TGTGCCAGCAGCTTAGAGTCGGGGGGGAGCTCCTACGAGCAGTACTTC.

The V call is TRBV5-1, the J call TRBJ1-5, with D hard to call. The CDR3 is 15 amino acids. CDR1 and CDR2 (germline): SGHRS, YFSETQ. The V end lost 5 bases, the J end lost 0 bases, and 12 bases lay between the germline ends. The CDR3 spells CASSCSGNSNQPQHF. In nucleotides, the CDR3 is TGCGCCAGCAGTTGTTCCGGTAATAGCAATCAGCCCCAGCATTTT.

This clonotype was seen a few times. The chain combines TRBV7-2 with TRBJ2-1; possibly TRBD1 for D (5 bases). Germline lookup yields CDR1 SGHTA and CDR2 FQGNSA. V was cut by 5 bases and J by 5 bases, with 19 bases left in between. There are 16 residues in the CDR3. This CDR3 is CASSPLSGVGDNEQFF. The CDR3 region has the DNA TGTGCCAGCAGCCCACTGTCAGGAGTAGGGGACAATGAGCAGTTCTTC.

This clonotype was counted ten times or more. The rearrangement links TRBV6-1 to TRBJ1-2; 7 bases align to TRBD1. The CDR3 runs to 13 residues. Germline CDR1 reads MNHNS; CDR2 reads SASEGT. Losses at the gene ends were 4 bases for V and 8 bases for J; bases not matched to a gene: 7. The CDR3 nucleotides read TGTGCCAGCAGTGGAACAGGGGTTAGCGGCTACACCTTC. This codes for CASSGTGVSGYTF.

A few counts support this clonotype. The chain carries TRBV7-9 and TRBJ2-7, with D hard to call. V was clipped by 1 base and J by 6 bases, with 7 bases between them. Germline-derived CDR1 and CDR2 are SEHNR and FQNEAQ (reference sequence). This CDR3 has 12 residues. CDR3 sequence reads: CASSLEIGEQYF. As DNA, the CDR3 is TGTGCCAGCAGCTTAGAAATCGGCGAGCAGTACTTC.

This clonotype was picked up many times. This chain connects TRBV2 to TRBJ1-1; no clear D. The CDR3 extends over 14 amino acids. The germline gives CDR1 SNHLY, CDR2 FYNNEI. Trimming shortened V by 1 base and J by 1 base, and 7 bases separated the two germline ends. The CDR3 DNA is TGTGCCAGCAGTGAAGAGCCGGGGAACACTGAAGCTTTCTTT. It is translated as CASSEEPGNTEAFF.

V is TRBV28 and J is TRBJ1-2; D not certain. V lost 4 bases, J lost 5 bases, and 5 bases lay in between. CDR1 MDHEN and CDR2 SYDVKM come from the germline V gene. The CDR3 consists of 11 residues. CDR3 in amino acids: CASSWAYGYTF. CDR3 sequence (DNA): TGTGCCAGCAGTTGGGCGTATGGCTACACCTTC.

The J gene is TRBJ1-1, the V gene TRBV19, with 9 positions matching TRBD1. J was trimmed by 4 bases and V by 8 bases; bases with no gene match: 8. CDR3 size: 14 residues. The germline gives CDR1 LNHDA, CDR2 SQIVND (reference sequence). The CDR3 DNA follows: TGTGCCAGTGTGAACCGGGACAGGGTCACTGAAGCTTTCTTT. Translated: CASVNRDRVTEAFF.

This clonotype turned up a few times. This rearrangement joins TRBV20-1 to TRBJ2-2; D is undetermined. The CDR3 is 12 residues long. V shed 3 bases and J shed 6 bases, with 8 bases lying between them. Germline lookup yields CDR1 DFQATT and CDR2 SNEGSKA (reference sequence). Here the CDR3 reads CSASVGPGELFF. Here the CDR3 DNA reads TGCAGTGCTAGTGTTGGGCCCGGGGAGCTGTTTTTT.

This clonotype was observed many times. The chain carries TRBV7-3 and TRBJ2-2; the D is unclear. The CDR3 is made up of 13 amino acids. V dropped 1 base and J dropped 7 bases, with 7 bases sitting between them. Germline V gene lookup returns CDR1 SGHTA and CDR2 FQGTGA. CDR3 nucleotides: TGTGCCAGCAGCTTAAATCAAGGCGGGGAGCTGTTTTTT. Translated: CASSLNQGGELFF.

The chain carries TRBV27 and TRBJ2-1; TRBD2 aligns across 9 bases. The J segment lost 4 bases and the V segment lost 4 bases, leaving 5 bases of the junction unmatched. The CDR3 loop spans 15 amino acids. Germline V gene data show CDR1 as MNHEY and CDR2 as SMNVEV (reference sequence). CDR3 sequence: CASSSSSGIYNEQFF. CDR3 in DNA: TGTGCCAGCAGTTCCTCTAGCGGGATATACAATGAGCAGTTCTTC.

This clonotype came up a few times. This sequence joins TRBV2 and TRBJ2-7; 9 bases fit TRBD2. V was pared by 6 bases and J by 4 bases, with 10 bases of the junction left unmatched. The germline gives CDR1 SNHLY, CDR2 FYNNEI. The CDR3 is 15 amino acids. The CDR3 sequence: CASSQEALAGYEQYF. The DNA of the CDR3 is TGTGCCAGCAGCCAAGAAGCGCTAGCGGGGTACGAGCAGTACTTC.

The J gene is TRBJ2-7, the V gene TRBV27; 10 bases are shared with TRBD1. The CDR3 consists of 15 residues. Germline V gene lookup returns CDR1 MNHEY and CDR2 SMNVEV (reference sequence). V lost 4 bases and J lost 7; bases outside the gene matches: 10. The CDR3 protein is CASSYKGQGVEEQYF. The CDR3 region has the DNA TGTGCCAGCAGTTACAAAGGACAGGGGGTAGAAGAGCAGTACTTC.

In the case of this clonotype: One base away lies a much larger clone, so this may be a sequencing read error. In DNA, the CDR3 is TGTGCCATCAGTGATGCGATTACGGGACAGGACGCTAACTATGGCTACACCTTC. Its translation is CAISDAITGQDANYGYTF. This chain links TRBV10-3 with TRBJ1-2, with TRBD1 identical over 8 bases. The V gene's germline CDR1 is ENHRY and CDR2 SYGVKD. V lost 3 bases to trimming and J lost 0 bases; unmatched junction nucleotides: 12. The CDR3 consists of 18 residues.

In its sample, this clonotype was seen a few times. This chain's CDR3 is CASSRSLGGRTEAFF. CDR3 nucleotide sequence: TGTGCCAGCAGCCGATCACTGGGGGGGAGGACTGAAGCTTTCTTT. This sequence joins TRBV7-9 and TRBJ1-1, with D possibly matching TRBD1 (5 bases). The V and J ends lost 5 bases and 5 bases respectively, with 18 bases between them. There are 15 residues in the CDR3. CDR1 and CDR2 from the germline V gene are SEHNR and FQNEAQ (reference sequence).

This clonotype was detected many times. The chain joins TRBV10-3 to TRBJ2-7; maybe TRBD1 (5 bases). V lost 4 bases and J 4 bases, leaving 8 bases between the germline ends. The CDR3 runs 12 residues. Germline-derived CDR1 and CDR2 are ENHRY and SYGVKD. In DNA form, the CDR3 reads TGTGCCATCAGTGGCGGACATTACGAGCAGTACTTC. Its translation is CAISGGHYEQYF.

This clonotype was seen many times. The genes are TRBV5-1 and TRBJ1-1, with D unclear. From germline, CDR1 is SGHRS and CDR2 YFSETQ. This CDR3 region has 12 residues. The V end was cut by 7 bases, the J end by 5 bases, with 12 bases between. CDR3 bases: TGCGCCAGCTCTCAAGCGGGTACTGAAGCTTTCTTT. Translated, it gives CASSQAGTEAFF.

The V call is TRBV5-6, the J call TRBJ1-2, with 7 positions matching TRBD1. Looked up from germline, CDR1 is SGHDT and CDR2 is YYEEEE. This CDR3 spans 15 amino acids. The junction had 13 bases not matched to a gene; V was cut back by 6 bases and J by 5 bases. The CDR3 region is CASNPWNRGRYGYTF. CDR3 bases: TGTGCCAGCAACCCGTGGAACAGGGGTCGGTATGGCTACACCTTC.

This clonotype was seen at least ten times. The rearrangement uses TRBV28 and TRBJ2-2, with TRBD2 matching over 15 bases. The CDR3 contains 19 residues. The trim removed 3 bases at V and 1 base at J, leaving 6 bases unmatched. Germline V gives CDR1 MDHEN, CDR2 SYDVKM. The CDR3 DNA is TGTGCCAGCAGTTTCATAAGGACTAGCGGGAGGGGGAACACCGGGGAGCTGTTTTTT. It specifies CASSFIRTSGRGNTGELFF. The whole variable domain, filled in from reference TRBV28 and TRBJ2-2, reads DVKVTQSSRYLVKRTGEKVFLECVQDMDHENMFWYRQDPGLGLRLIYFSYDVKMKEKGDIPEGYSVSREKKERFSLILESASTNQTSMYLCASSFIRTSGRGNTGELFFGEGSRLTVL.

This clonotype was recorded many times. The J gene is TRBJ2-7, the V gene TRBV3-1, with 7 bases lining up with TRBD2. CDR1 is LGHDT, CDR2 YNNKEL, per germline (reference sequence). CDR3 size: 15 residues. With 1 base clipped from V and 6 bases from J, the junction kept 9 bases outside the gene matches. This CDR3 reads CASSQGGGSSGEQYF. CDR3 nucleotide sequence: TGTGCCAGCAGCCAAGGTGGCGGGAGCTCTGGCGAGCAGTACTTC.

The chain recombines TRBV18 with TRBJ1-6, with D hard to call. V gave up 2 bases and J gave up 13 bases, with 12 bases separating them. The length of the CDR3 is 13 residues. CDR1 and CDR2 from the germline V gene are KGHSH and LQKENI. The CDR3, as DNA: TGTGCCAGCTCACCAGCCCCGTGGTCCCCCCTCCACTTT. Encoded protein: CASSPAPWSPLHF. The whole variable domain, remainder taken from reference TRBV18 and TRBJ1-6, is NAGVMQNPRHLVRRRGQEARLRCSPMKGHSHVYWYRQLPEEGLKFMVYLQKENIIDESGMPKERFSAEFPKEGPSILRIQQVVRGDSAAYFCASSPAPWSPLHFGNGTRLTVT.

The J gene is TRBJ1-3, the V gene TRBV10-3; a weak D match, TRBD1 (5 bases). There are 14 residues in the CDR3. CDR1 and CDR2 (germline): ENHRY, SYGVKD. The V end lost 8 bases, the J end lost 0 bases, and 11 bases lay between the germline ends. CDR3 in amino acids: CAIWDGGSGNTIYF. The CDR3 DNA reads as TGTGCCATCTGGGACGGAGGCTCTGGAAACACCATATATTTT.